These 17 T cell receptor beta chains share one sample of origin, sequenced in a study of PD-1 blockade in classical Hodgkin lymphoma. TCRdb keeps only in-frame clones here, not all; method: immunoSEQ multiplex PCR. The repertoire holds roughly 60,000 clones, with 91% as singletons. Time point meaning: cycle 4 day 1 (C4D1), after less than 7 weeks of nivolumab. After autologous stem cell transplantation all patients relapsed, and prior brentuximab vedotin exposure differed between cohorts. The sequencing used peripheral blood mononuclear cells (PBMCs), collected before the fourth cycle of nivolumab. These receptors originate from a human donor with classical Hodgkin lymphoma.

The chain uses TRBV5-4 and TRBJ1-2; the D is unclear. CDR3 length: 12 amino acids. V gave up 2 bases and J gave up 5 bases, with 7 bases separating them. Looked up from germline, CDR1 is SGHNT and CDR2 is YYREEE (reference sequence). The CDR3 protein is CASSFDAYGYTF. CDR3 sequence (DNA): TGTGCCAGCAGCTTTGATGCTTATGGCTACACCTTC.

This clone was picked up a small number of times. This chain joins TRBV11-2 and TRBJ1-2, with D possibly matching TRBD1 (6 bases). CDR1 SGHAT and CDR2 FQNNGV come from the germline V gene. Trimming removed 5 bases from V and 7 bases from J, with 20 bases in between. The CDR3 runs to 15 residues. The CDR3 bases are TGTGCCAGCAGCCCACGCCAGGGGTCCCAGGGTGGCTACACCTTC. As protein: CASSPRQGSQGGYTF.

V usage is TRBV2 and J usage is TRBJ1-1, with 12 nucleotides matching TRBD1. Germline V CDR1 and CDR2: SNHLY, FYNNEI. The V and J ends lost 8 bases and 7 bases, in that order; junction bases with no gene match: 5. The CDR3 is made up of 13 amino acids. In DNA, the CDR3 is TGTGCCAGCCCCGGGACAGGGGGCATTGAAGCTTTCTTT. Translated, it gives CASPGTGGIEAFF. The full variable domain, with the rest looked up from reference TRBV2 and TRBJ1-1, is EPEVTQTPSHQVTQMGQEVILRCVPISNHLYFYWYRQILGQKVEFLVSFYNNEISEKSEIFDDQFSVERPDGSNFTLKIRSTKLEDSAMYFCASPGTGGIEAFFGQGTRLTVV.

The chain joins TRBV30 to TRBJ1-6; possibly TRBD1 for D (6 bases). V shed 4 bases and J shed 9 bases, with 16 bases lying between them. The CDR3 is 14 residues long. The germline gives CDR1 GTSNPN, CDR2 SVGIG (reference sequence). The CDR3 region has the DNA TGTGCCTGGAAGGAAGGGGGTTATGGTTCACCCCTCCACTTT. Encoded protein: CAWKEGGYGSPLHF.

The CDR3 nucleotides are TGTGCCAGCGGGGTTGGTGAGCAGTTCTTC. Amino acid sequence: CASGVGEQFF. The V call is TRBV6-5, the J call TRBJ2-1; D gene uncertain. This CDR3 is 10 amino acids long. V was pared by 8 bases and J by 9 bases, with 8 bases between. The V gene's germline CDR1 is MNHEY and CDR2 SVGAGI.

CDR3 nucleotides: TGTGCCATCTGGGTGAACACCGGGGAGCTGTTTTTT. Translated, it gives CAIWVNTGELFF. The V and J genes are TRBV10-3 and TRBJ2-2; D ambiguous. The germline V gene has CDR1 ENHRY and CDR2 SYGVKD. V lost 8 bases to trimming and J lost 1 base, with 5 bases between them. The CDR3 is made up of 12 amino acids.

The J gene is TRBJ2-2, the V gene TRBV27; 9 bases fit TRBD2. The CDR3 runs 15 residues. V gave up 8 bases and J gave up 0 bases; unmatched junction bases: 4. Germline V CDR1 and CDR2: MNHEY, SMNVEV (reference sequence). Here the CDR3 reads CASGIAGANTGELFF. Written as DNA, the CDR3 is TGTGCCAGCGGGATAGCGGGGGCGAACACCGGGGAGCTGTTTTTT.

The chain uses TRBV7-6 and TRBJ2-7; TRBD2 matches 9 bases. From germline, CDR1 is SGHVS and CDR2 FNYEAQ. J was trimmed by 2 bases and V by 1 base; bases with no gene match: 12. This CDR3 spans 18 amino acids. For the CDR3, the DNA is TGTGCCAGCAGCTTAGGAAAGCGGGGGGCGCTCGTTCCCTACGAGCAGTACTTC. Protein sequence: CASSLGKRGALVPYEQYF.

The gene calls are TRBV10-2 and TRBJ2-3, with unresolved D. Per the germline V gene, CDR1 is WSHSY and CDR2 is SAAADI. Trimming took off 1 base at V and 5 bases at J, with 7 bases between the two ends. There are 13 residues in the CDR3. CDR3: CASSEYQIDTQYF. Here the CDR3 DNA reads TGCGCCAGCAGTGAGTATCAGATAGATACGCAGTATTTT.

The chain links TRBV5-6 to TRBJ1-2; D might be TRBD1 (6 bases). The germline CDR1 and CDR2 sequences are SGHDT and YYEEEE. This CDR3 spans 12 amino acids. V was clipped by 2 bases and J by 5 bases, with 7 bases between them. CDR3 residues: CASSFTGYGYTF. The CDR3 DNA reads TGTGCCAGCAGCTTTACAGGGTATGGCTACACCTTC.

The rearrangement links TRBV11-2 to TRBJ1-6; 7 bases map to TRBD1. This CDR3 region has 15 residues. The ends lost 5 bases at V and 7 bases at J; junction bases unmatched: 8. Germline V gene lookup returns CDR1 SGHAT and CDR2 FQNNGV. CDR3 sequence: CASSPPTGSNSPLHF. The CDR3 DNA reads TGTGCCAGCAGCCCCCCGACAGGGTCGAATTCACCCCTCCACTTT.

The chain combines TRBV7-2 with TRBJ2-5, with D uncertain. V was pared by 8 bases and J by 1 base, with 8 bases between. There are 12 residues in the CDR3. CDR1 is SGHTA, CDR2 FQGNSA, per germline. In nucleotides, the CDR3 is TGTGCCAGCCAACAGATCCAAGAGACCCAGTACTTC. This translates into CASQQIQETQYF.

V and J are TRBV13 and TRBJ2-3; D ambiguous. The CDR3 has 14 amino acids. Looked up from germline, CDR1 is PRHDT and CDR2 is FYEKMQ (reference sequence). The V end was cut by 5 bases, the J end by 2 bases, with 11 bases between. The CDR3 spells CASSPLGYTDTQYF. The CDR3 nucleotides are TGTGCCAGCAGCCCCCTGGGGTACACAGATACGCAGTATTTT.

This chain joins TRBV7-9 and TRBJ1-1, with D unclear. This CDR3 contains 12 residues. The V and J ends lost 2 bases and 5 bases respectively, with 6 bases between them. The germline gives CDR1 SEHNR, CDR2 FQNEAQ (reference sequence). CDR3 nucleotide sequence: TGTGCCAGCAGCTTACAAGTTACTGAAGCTTTCTTT. It encodes CASSLQVTEAFF.

The CDR3 protein is CASSLTDRRYEQYF. The CDR3 region has the DNA TGTGCCAGCAGTTTAACGGACAGGCGTTACGAGCAGTACTTC. J is TRBJ2-7 and V is TRBV27; TRBD1 agrees at 7 bases. CDR1 and CDR2 (germline): MNHEY, SMNVEV (reference sequence). The CDR3 contains 14 residues. The junction had 5 bases not matched to a gene; V was cut back by 2 bases and J by 4 bases.

Details on this clone: Different DNA sequences within this sample yield the same CDR3. The V call is TRBV7-9, the J call TRBJ1-2; D call uncertain. The V and J ends lost 5 bases and 6 bases respectively, with 13 bases between them. There are 13 residues in the CDR3. CDR1 and CDR2 (germline): SEHNR, FQNEAQ (reference sequence). CDR3 sequence (DNA): TGTGCCAGCAGCGCTAGCCTAGCCGATGGCTACACCTTC. Residues: CASSASLADGYTF.

The chain links TRBV6-5 to TRBJ1-5, with D uncertain. Trimming removed 11 bases at V and 0 bases at J, with 14 bases between. The CDR3 contains 14 residues. Germline CDR1 is MNHEY and CDR2 is SVGAGI. CDR3 in DNA: TGTGCCCTATCTCATGGCCTTAGCAATCAGCCCCAGCATTTT. This encodes CALSHGLSNQPQHF.